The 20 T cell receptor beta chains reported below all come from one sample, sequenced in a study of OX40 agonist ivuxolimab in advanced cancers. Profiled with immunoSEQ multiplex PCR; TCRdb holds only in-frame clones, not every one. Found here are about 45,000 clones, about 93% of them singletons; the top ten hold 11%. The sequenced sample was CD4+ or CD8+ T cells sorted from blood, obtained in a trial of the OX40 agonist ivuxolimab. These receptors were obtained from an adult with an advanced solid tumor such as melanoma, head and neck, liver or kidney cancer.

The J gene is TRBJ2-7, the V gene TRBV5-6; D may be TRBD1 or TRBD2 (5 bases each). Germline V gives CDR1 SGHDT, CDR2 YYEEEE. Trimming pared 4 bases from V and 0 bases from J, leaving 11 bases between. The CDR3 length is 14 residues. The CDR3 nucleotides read TGTGCCAGCAGCCCGTTGAGGGGCTCCTACGAGCAGTACTTC. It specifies CASSPLRGSYEQYF.

This chain's CDR3 is CASSLGSGRRTDTQYF. The CDR3 nucleotides read TGTGCCAGCAGCTTAGGGTCCGGGAGAAGAACAGATACGCAGTATTTT. This sequence joins TRBV7-2 and TRBJ2-3; possible D gene TRBD2, 6 bases. Germline V gives CDR1 SGHTA, CDR2 FQGNSA. V lost 1 base and J 3 bases, leaving 14 bases between the germline ends. This CDR3 is 16 amino acids long.

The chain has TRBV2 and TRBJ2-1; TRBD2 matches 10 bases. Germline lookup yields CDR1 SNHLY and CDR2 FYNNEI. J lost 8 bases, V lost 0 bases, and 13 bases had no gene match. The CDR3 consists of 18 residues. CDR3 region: CASSEALLGSSGGYEQFF. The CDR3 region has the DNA TGTGCCAGCAGTGAAGCGCTTCTTGGGTCTAGCGGGGGATATGAGCAGTTCTTC.

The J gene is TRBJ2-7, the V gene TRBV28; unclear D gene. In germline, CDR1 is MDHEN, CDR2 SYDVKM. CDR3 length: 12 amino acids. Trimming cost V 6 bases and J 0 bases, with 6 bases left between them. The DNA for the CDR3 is TGTGCCAGCAGCCTAGGCTCCTACGAGCAGTACTTC. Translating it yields CASSLGSYEQYF. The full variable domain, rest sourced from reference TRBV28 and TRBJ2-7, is DVKVTQSSRYLVKRTGEKVFLECVQDMDHENMFWYRQDPGLGLRLIYFSYDVKMKEKGDIPEGYSVSREKKERFSLILESASTNQTSMYLCASSLGSYEQYFGPGTRLTVT.

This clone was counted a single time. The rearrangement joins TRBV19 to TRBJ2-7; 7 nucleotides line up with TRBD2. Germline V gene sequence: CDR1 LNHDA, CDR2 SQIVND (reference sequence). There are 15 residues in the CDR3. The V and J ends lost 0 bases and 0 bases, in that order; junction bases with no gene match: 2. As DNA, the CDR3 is TGTGCCAGTAGTATAGAGCGGGGGAGCTCCTACGAGCAGTACTTC. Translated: CASSIERGSSYEQYF.

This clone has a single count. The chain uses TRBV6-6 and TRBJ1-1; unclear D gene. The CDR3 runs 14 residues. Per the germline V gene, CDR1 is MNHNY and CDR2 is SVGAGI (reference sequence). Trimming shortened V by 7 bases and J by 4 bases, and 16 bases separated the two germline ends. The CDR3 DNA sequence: TGTGCCAGCATCGGGTTCACGGGCGTCACTGAAGCTTTCTTT. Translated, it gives CASIGFTGVTEAFF.

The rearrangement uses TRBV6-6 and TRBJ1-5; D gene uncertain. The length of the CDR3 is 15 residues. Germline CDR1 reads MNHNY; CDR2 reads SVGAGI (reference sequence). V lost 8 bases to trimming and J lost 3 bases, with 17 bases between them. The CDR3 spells CASVGQPPHNQPQHF. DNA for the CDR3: TGTGCCAGCGTCGGTCAGCCTCCCCACAATCAGCCCCAGCATTTT.

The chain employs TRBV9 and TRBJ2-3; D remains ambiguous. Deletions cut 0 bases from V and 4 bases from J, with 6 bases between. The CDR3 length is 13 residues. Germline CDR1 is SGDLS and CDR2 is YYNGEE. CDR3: CASSVGSPDTQYF. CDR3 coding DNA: TGTGCCAGCAGCGTAGGTAGCCCAGATACGCAGTATTTT.

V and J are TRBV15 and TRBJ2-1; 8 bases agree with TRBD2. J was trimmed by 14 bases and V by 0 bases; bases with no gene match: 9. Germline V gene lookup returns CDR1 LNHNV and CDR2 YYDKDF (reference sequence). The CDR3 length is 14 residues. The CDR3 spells CATSRDLFAGGEFF. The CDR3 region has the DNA TGTGCCACCAGCAGAGATCTATTTGCGGGAGGCGAGTTCTTC.

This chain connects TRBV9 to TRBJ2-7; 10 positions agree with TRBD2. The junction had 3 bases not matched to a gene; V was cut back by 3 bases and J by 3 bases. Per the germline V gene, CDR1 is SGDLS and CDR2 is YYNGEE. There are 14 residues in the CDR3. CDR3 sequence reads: CASSAGTSDYEQYF. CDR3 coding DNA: TGTGCCAGCAGCGCCGGGACTAGCGACTACGAGCAGTACTTC.

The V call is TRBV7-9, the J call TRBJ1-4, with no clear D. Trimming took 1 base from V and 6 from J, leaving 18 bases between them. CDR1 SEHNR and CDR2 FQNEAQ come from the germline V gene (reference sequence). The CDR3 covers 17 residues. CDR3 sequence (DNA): TGTGCCAGCAGCTTAGGTACATGGGAGGGCGGTCATGAAAAACTGTTTTTT. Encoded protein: CASSLGTWEGGHEKLFF. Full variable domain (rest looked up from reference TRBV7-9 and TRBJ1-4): DTGVSQNPRHKITKRGQNVTFRCDPISEHNRLYWYRQTLGQGPEFLTYFQNEAQLEKSRLLSDRFSAERPKGSFSTLEIQRTEQGDSAMYLCASSLGTWEGGHEKLFFGSGTQLSVL.

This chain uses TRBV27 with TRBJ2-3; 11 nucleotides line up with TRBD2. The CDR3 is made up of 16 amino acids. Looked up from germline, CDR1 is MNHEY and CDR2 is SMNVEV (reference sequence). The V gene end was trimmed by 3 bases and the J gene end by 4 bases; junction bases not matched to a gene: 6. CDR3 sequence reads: CASSFTSGSTADTQYF. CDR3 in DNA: TGTGCCAGCAGTTTTACTAGCGGGAGTACAGCAGATACGCAGTATTTT.

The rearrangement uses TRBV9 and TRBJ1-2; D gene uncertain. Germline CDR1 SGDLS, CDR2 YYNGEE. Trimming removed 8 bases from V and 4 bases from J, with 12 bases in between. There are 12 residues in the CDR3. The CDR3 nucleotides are TGTGCCAGTTTGTCAGGCCTCTATGGCTACACCTTC. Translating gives CASLSGLYGYTF.

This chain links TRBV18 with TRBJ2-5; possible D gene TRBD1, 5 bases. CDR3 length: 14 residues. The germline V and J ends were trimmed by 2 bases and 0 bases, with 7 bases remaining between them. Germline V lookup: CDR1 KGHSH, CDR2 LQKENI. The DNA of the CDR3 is TGTGCCAGCTCACCATGGGGCTACCAAGAGACCCAGTACTTC. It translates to CASSPWGYQETQYF. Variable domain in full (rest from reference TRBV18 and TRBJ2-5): NAGVMQNPRHLVRRRGQEARLRCSPMKGHSHVYWYRQLPEEGLKFMVYLQKENIIDESGMPKERFSAEFPKEGPSILRIQQVVRGDSAAYFCASSPWGYQETQYFGPGTRLLVL.

For the CDR3, the DNA is TGTGCCAGCAGTCCGACGTCTAGCGGGAGCCTCGGGCTGTTTTTT. It codes for CASSPTSSGSLGLFF. The gene calls are TRBV6-6 and TRBJ2-2; the match to TRBD2 covers 10 bases. CDR3 length: 15 amino acids. Germline V CDR1 and CDR2: MNHNY, SVGAGI (reference sequence). V gave up 5 bases and J gave up 13 bases; unmatched junction bases: 13.

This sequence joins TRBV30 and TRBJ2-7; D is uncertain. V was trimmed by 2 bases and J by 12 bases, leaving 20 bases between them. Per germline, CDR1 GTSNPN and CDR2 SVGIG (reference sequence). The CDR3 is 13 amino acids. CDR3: CAWSQHDENRVYF. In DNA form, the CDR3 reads TGTGCCTGGAGTCAACACGACGAAAATAGGGTGTACTTC.

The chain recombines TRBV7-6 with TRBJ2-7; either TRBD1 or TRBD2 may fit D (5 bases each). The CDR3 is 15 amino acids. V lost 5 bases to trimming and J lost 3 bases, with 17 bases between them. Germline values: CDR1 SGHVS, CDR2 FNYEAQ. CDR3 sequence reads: CASSREMGRYYEQYF. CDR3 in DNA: TGTGCCAGCAGCCGGGAAATGGGACGGTACTACGAGCAGTACTTC.

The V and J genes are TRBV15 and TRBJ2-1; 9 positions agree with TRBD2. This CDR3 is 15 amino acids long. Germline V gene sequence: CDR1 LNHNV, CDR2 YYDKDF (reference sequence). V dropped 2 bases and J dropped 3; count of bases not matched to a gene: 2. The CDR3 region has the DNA TGTGCCACCAGCAGACTAGCGGGAAACTACAATGAGCAGTTCTTC. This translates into CATSRLAGNYNEQFF.

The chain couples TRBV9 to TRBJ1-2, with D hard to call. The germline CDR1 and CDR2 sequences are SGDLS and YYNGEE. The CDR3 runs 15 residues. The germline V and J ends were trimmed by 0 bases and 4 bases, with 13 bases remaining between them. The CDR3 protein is CASSVEGLPSYGYTF. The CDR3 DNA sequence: TGTGCCAGCAGCGTAGAGGGCCTTCCCTCCTATGGCTACACCTTC.

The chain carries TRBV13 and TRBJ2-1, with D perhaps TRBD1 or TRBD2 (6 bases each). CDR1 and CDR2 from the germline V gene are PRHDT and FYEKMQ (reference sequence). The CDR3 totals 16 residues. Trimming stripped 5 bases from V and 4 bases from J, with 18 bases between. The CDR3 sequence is CASSKVGGGPYNEQFF. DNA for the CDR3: TGTGCCAGCAGCAAGGTAGGGGGAGGCCCTTACAATGAGCAGTTCTTC.